A single T cell receptor beta chain is shown here with its context. The data were obtained in a study of cytomegalovirus exposure and HLA in healthy donors. Germline V gene lookup returns CDR1 MNHEY and CDR2 SMNVEV (reference sequence). The V gene end was trimmed by 8 bases and the J gene end by 9 bases; junction bases not matched to a gene: 5. The CDR3 sequence is 13 residues long. PCR amplification relied on 60 Vbeta primers (plus 13 Jbeta primers). TCRdb's table, derived via immunoSEQ multiplex PCR, lists solely in-frame clones and lacks some. The sample lists 200,000 or so clones, 84% occurring once.

This sequence joins TRBV27 and TRBJ1-4; the match to TRBD1 covers 11 bases. The TCR sequence derives from a boy aged 5 to 17 in good health and CMV-seronegative. Sequenced: PBMCs. The CDR3 DNA reads as TGTGCCAGCCGGACAGGGGGCCGTCAAAAACTGTTTTTT. This gives the protein CASRTGGRQKLFF.